The 11 T cell receptor beta chains reported below all come from one sample, sequenced in a study of T cells after yellow fever vaccination. TCRdb independently ran MiXCR on the 5' RACE reads; one entry per CDR3 protein. The profile shows 250,000 to 300,000 distinct CDR3 sequences, around 9.3% of them singletons. The sequencing used CD4+ T cells sorted from PBMCs, collected 5 days after the yellow fever booster vaccination. The receptors stem from a man between 18 and 29 years old who received the YFV17D yellow fever vaccine.

This chain uses TRBV20-1 with TRBJ1-1; D is undetermined. The CDR3 consists of 13 residues. The germline V gene has CDR1 DFQATT and CDR2 SNEGSKA (reference sequence). Trimming pared 2 bases from V and 1 base from J, leaving 8 bases between. The CDR3 DNA reads TGCAGTGCTAGAAATCTTCGGAACACTGAAGCTTTCTTT. It codes for CSARNLRNTEAFF.

V gene TRBV6-2 or TRBV6-3 combines with J gene TRBJ2-7, with 9 bases aligning to TRBD1. Germline V gene data show CDR1 as MNHEY and CDR2 as SVGEGT. This CDR3 contains 14 residues. V shed 6 bases and J 2 bases; nucleotides not matched to a gene: 5. CDR3 coding DNA: TGTGCCAGCAGGACCGGGACAGGGACCTACGAGCAGTACTTC. Protein sequence: CASRTGTGTYEQYF.

Ten or more counts support this clonotype. This chain connects TRBV7-2 to TRBJ1-2; D gene ambiguous. In germline, CDR1 is SGHTA, CDR2 FQGNSA. Trimming shortened V by 1 base and J by 4 bases, and 7 bases separated the two germline ends. The CDR3 has 13 amino acids. CDR3 protein: CASSLVTIYGYTF. DNA of the CDR3: TGTGCCAGCAGCTTAGTGACAATCTATGGCTACACCTTC.

This clonotype was seen a few times. The chain couples TRBV5-1 to TRBJ2-1; TRBD2 matches at 11 bases. The CDR3 covers 16 residues. Germline loops: CDR1 SGHRS, CDR2 YFSETQ. J was trimmed by 7 bases and V by 1 base; bases with no gene match: 7. The CDR3 protein is CASSLSLAGGANEQFF. The CDR3 DNA reads TGCGCCAGCAGCTTGTCCCTAGCGGGGGGTGCGAATGAGCAGTTCTTC.

The rearrangement uses TRBV20-1 and TRBJ1-3; D call uncertain. Germline V lookup: CDR1 DFQATT, CDR2 SNEGSKA (reference sequence). V lost 3 bases, J lost 4 bases, and 7 bases lay in between. The CDR3 has 12 amino acids. The DNA of the CDR3 is TGCAGTGCTAGTATCTCCGGAAACACCATATATTTT. Its protein product is CSASISGNTIYF.

There are a few counts of this clonotype. This chain uses TRBV12-3 or TRBV12-4 with TRBJ1-2; D not resolved. This CDR3 has 16 amino acids. V was pared by 4 bases and J by 0 bases, with 15 bases between. The CDR3 DNA sequence: TGTGCCAGCAGTTCGGTGGGGAGAGCCCCTAACTATGGCTACACCTTC. It encodes CASSSVGRAPNYGYTF.

V is TRBV2 and J is TRBJ1-5; 7 nucleotides match TRBD1. There are 15 residues in the CDR3. V lost 7 bases to trimming and J lost 3 bases; unmatched junction nucleotides: 9. CDR1 and CDR2 (germline): SNHLY, FYNNEI. CDR3 DNA: TGTGCCAGCATAAGGGCAACAGGGGACAATCAGCCCCAGCATTTT. It codes for CASIRATGDNQPQHF.

A word on this clonotype: One end of the junction fails to match germline, which may point to a read error. V and J are TRBV5-8 and TRBJ1-1; possible D gene TRBD1, 5 bases. There are 13 residues in the CDR3. CDR1 is SGHTS and CDR2 is YDEGEE in the germline V gene. The CDR3 is CASSSHRGAEGFF. The DNA for the CDR3 is TGTGCCAGCAGCAGTCATCGAGGGGCCGAAGGTTTCTTT. Full variable domain (rest looked up from reference TRBV5-8 and TRBJ1-1): EAGVTQSPTHLIKTRGQQATLRCSPISGHTSVYWYQQALGLGLQFLLWYDEGEERNRGNFPPRFSGRQFPNYSSELNVNALELEDSALYLCASSSHRGAEGFFGQGTRLTVV.

This chain links TRBV20-1 with TRBJ1-4; D not certain. Germline V lookup: CDR1 DFQATT, CDR2 SNEGSKA (reference sequence). CDR3 length: 13 amino acids. V dropped 5 bases and J dropped 4 bases, with 11 bases sitting between them. CDR3 sequence: CSAPQHINEKLFF. In DNA, the CDR3 is TGCAGTGCTCCCCAGCATATTAATGAAAAACTGTTTTTT.

The rearrangement links TRBV9 to TRBJ1-4; D not certain. In germline, CDR1 is SGDLS, CDR2 YYNGEE. There are 16 residues in the CDR3. V was clipped by 1 base and J by 6 bases, with 16 bases between them. The CDR3 is CASSVKPYQVDEKLFF. The CDR3 nucleotides are TGTGCCAGCAGCGTAAAACCTTATCAGGTAGATGAAAAACTGTTTTTT.

This clonotype appeared many times. The J gene is TRBJ2-7, the V gene TRBV20-1; no definite D call. Germline CDR1 reads DFQATT; CDR2 reads SNEGSKA (reference sequence). The CDR3 spans 11 residues. Trimming took off 6 bases at V and 0 bases at J, with 6 bases between the two ends. The CDR3 DNA reads TGCAGTGCGCAGAACTCCTACGAGCAGTACTTC. It yields the protein CSAQNSYEQYF.